This is a list of T cell receptor beta chains from one sample in a study of T cell changes during pregnancy in multiple sclerosis. The assay was immunoSEQ multiplex PCR, and TCRdb's table has in-frame clones only and misses some. The sample has more than 40,000 clones; 91% are singletons. The starting material was CD8+ T cells from peripheral blood mononuclear cells, obtained after pregnancy. These receptors originate from a female donor with multiple sclerosis, enrolled in a pregnancy study. The CDR3 runs from the conserved cysteine through the conserved F or W. Each record gives: clone size, J gene, CDR3 length, V gene, CDR3 protein. Size values are once, few and many counts, or a class for expanded clones, and some rows have none.

once	TRBJ2-7	14	TRBV5-6	CASSFYGGGYEQYF
.	TRBJ2-2	17	TRBV7-8	CASSLGVGTAITGELFF
.	TRBJ1-5	15	TRBV6-1	CASSELQDSNQPQHF
.	TRBJ1-5	14	TRBV7-2	CASRETGGGQPQHF
.	TRBJ2-1	17	TRBV13	CASSLWGSGRENNEQFF
.	TRBJ2-7	14	TRBV5-1	CASSFVDSPYEQYF
.	TRBJ1-1	14	TRBV19	CASSPIRMSTEAFF
.	TRBJ2-7	14	TRBV6-1	CASSGTGGVYEQYF
.	TRBJ2-3	15	TRBV4-1	CASSQTSGSTDTQYF
few	TRBJ1-1	14	TRBV4-1	CASSLDRENTEAFF
.	TRBJ1-2	14	TRBV11-2	CASSEGQGAGGYTF
.	TRBJ1-3	14	TRBV30	CAQGPLNSGNTIYF
.	TRBJ2-5	15	TRBV9	CASSVEGRGRETQYF
.	TRBJ2-2	12	TRBV4-1	CASSPGAGELFF
.	TRBJ1-2	14	TRBV5-6	CASTPTTAFYGYTF
few	TRBJ2-5	16	TRBV6-5	CASSYRPGTGGETQYF
.	TRBJ2-3	15	TRBV4-2	CASSQGGVALDTQYF
.	TRBJ1-2	15	TRBV9	CASSVEDMVGDGYTF
.	TRBJ2-1	15	TRBV2	CASSEGRIASYEQFF
.	TRBJ2-2	16	TRBV6-5	CASSYSSDRYTGELFF
.	TRBJ1-4	16	TRBV5-1	CASSLGRQVGSEKLFF
.	TRBJ2-7	14	TRBV6-5	CASRPRDFKYEQYF
once	TRBJ2-3	15	TRBV10-3	CAINRDNHRTDTQYF
.	TRBJ2-7	14	TRBV19	CASSITSGSYEQYF
once	TRBJ2-1	16	TRBV7-9	CASSPGAWSSYNEQFF
.	TRBJ2-4	11	TRBV12-5	CASALGDIQYF
.	TRBJ2-7	15	TRBV4-1	CASSQPTGGEDEQYF
few	TRBJ2-1	15	TRBV4-1	CASSQAGGADYEQFF
.	TRBJ2-1	15	TRBV30	CAWSTGSGGSNEQFF
once	TRBJ2-7	20	TRBV7-2	CASSLANRSKLAGRAYEQYF
.	TRBJ2-3	17	TRBV5-4	CASSLMGSGTGADTQYF
few	TRBJ1-1	13	TRBV9	CASSDNPGTEAFF
.	TRBJ2-7	18	TRBV7-9	CASSSPDRQGRANYEQYF
few	TRBJ1-1	19	TRBV5-4	CASSNEGGTPVVGNTEAFF
.	TRBJ2-1	14	TRBV27	CASSLFPSGKEQFF
.	TRBJ2-7	13	TRBV5-1	CASSLAPSDEQYF
.	TRBJ2-7	15	TRBV5-6	CASSVGGSASYEQYF
.	TRBJ1-5	15	TRBV30	CAWSYGHFSNQPQHF
.	TRBJ2-7	15	TRBV14	CASSQGSWTLYEQYF
.	TRBJ1-2	14	TRBV27	CATASTGLNYGYTF
.	TRBJ1-5	15	TRBV4-1	CASSQERYSNQPQHF
.	TRBJ2-7	16	TRBV4-1	CASSQETGALRSEQYF
.	TRBJ2-5	17	TRBV7-9	CASSHPVAGGLQETQYF
.	TRBJ2-7	16	TRBV5-5	CASSFLVRGGIYEQYF
once	TRBJ2-7	13	TRBV9	CASSTGQGDEQYF